A single sample is the source of the 10 T cell receptor beta chains below, sequenced in a study of siplizumab effects on memory and regulatory T cells. Only in-frame clones appear in the TCRdb table, and some are missing; sequencing was by immunoSEQ multiplex PCR. The sample lists around 100,000 clones; approximately 94% were seen once. The specimen sequenced was non-Treg CD4+ T cells sorted from blood. The receptors here all came from a human donor in good health.

The chain recombines TRBV28 with TRBJ2-7, with 7 bases that match TRBD1. Per germline, CDR1 MDHEN and CDR2 SYDVKM. The ends lost 7 bases at V and 1 base at J; junction bases unmatched: 7. The CDR3 consists of 14 residues. In DNA form, the CDR3 reads TGTGCCAGCAAGGGGGCTCCGCCGTCCTACGAGCAGTACTTC. Its translation: CASKGAPPSYEQYF.

The chain couples TRBV5-1 to TRBJ1-2; TRBD1 is a possible D gene (6 bases). Germline V gives CDR1 SGHRS, CDR2 YFSETQ. This CDR3 is built from 15 residues. Trimming removed 0 bases at V and 6 bases at J, with 15 bases between. The CDR3 protein is CASSLAAGVSDGYTF. The CDR3 coding sequence is TGCGCCAGCAGCTTGGCGGCAGGGGTATCCGATGGCTACACCTTC.

The chain combines TRBV20-1 with TRBJ2-5; D is unclear. Germline values: CDR1 DFQATT, CDR2 SNEGSKA (reference sequence). Trimming removed 6 bases at V and 3 bases at J, with 5 bases between. The CDR3 runs 10 residues. Here the CDR3 reads CSASEETQYF. The CDR3 DNA follows: TGCAGTGCCAGCGAAGAGACCCAGTACTTC.

The sample holds a few counts of this clone. The chain carries TRBV2 and TRBJ1-2; possibly TRBD1 for D (5 bases). Germline V gene lookup returns CDR1 SNHLY and CDR2 FYNNEI. Trimming stripped 6 bases from V and 5 bases from J, with 10 bases between. The CDR3 is 12 residues long. CDR3 in DNA: TGTGCCAGCAGCGATGGGGGATATGGCTACACCTTC. Amino acids: CASSDGGYGYTF.

The chain combines TRBV5-1 with TRBJ1-6, with D perhaps TRBD1 (5 bases). V was clipped by 7 bases and J by 7 bases, with 15 bases between them. Germline assignment: CDR1 SGHRS and CDR2 YFSETQ. The CDR3 is made up of 14 amino acids. The CDR3 DNA reads as TGCGCCAGCGCGTCGGGGGACGGAAATTCACCCCTCCACTTT. Its translation: CASASGDGNSPLHF.

The chain carries TRBV7-3 and TRBJ2-5; 9 nucleotides match TRBD2. Trimming cost V 5 bases and J 6 bases; bases outside gene matches: 7. Germline lookup yields CDR1 SGHTA and CDR2 FQGTGA. The length of the CDR3 is 14 residues. The CDR3 loop reads CASSPAGGEQTQYF. The DNA of the CDR3 is TGTGCCAGCAGCCCCGCGGGGGGGGAACAGACCCAGTACTTC.

The chain uses TRBV4-1 and TRBJ1-3; unclear D gene. CDR1 and CDR2 (germline): MGHRA, YSYEKL. Trimming removed 3 bases from V and 4 bases from J, with 13 bases in between. The CDR3 extends over 15 amino acids. The CDR3 loop reads CASSHLGTDGNTIYF. CDR3 in DNA: TGCGCCAGCAGCCATTTGGGTACGGACGGAAACACCATATATTTT.

The chain links TRBV6-1 to TRBJ2-4; tentative D call: TRBD1 (5 bases). V was pared by 2 bases and J by 3 bases, with 14 bases between. Germline V gene lookup returns CDR1 MNHNS and CDR2 SASEGT. The CDR3 length is 16 residues. The CDR3 reads CASSESGRVGKNIQYF. CDR3 nucleotides: TGTGCCAGCAGTGAATCGGGCAGGGTAGGCAAAAACATTCAGTACTTC.

This sequence joins TRBV7-8 and TRBJ2-3, with 7 bases lining up with TRBD1. CDR1 is SGHVS, CDR2 FQNEAQ, per germline. The CDR3 runs 16 residues. V lost 4 bases, J lost 6 bases, and 13 bases stayed unmatched. In DNA, the CDR3 is TGTGCCAGCAGCTCCGATGCAGGGGGTTCCTTCGATACGCAGTATTTT. It specifies CASSSDAGGSFDTQYF.

This clone was observed a single time. The chain employs TRBV6-5 and TRBJ1-2; no clear D gene. The CDR3 runs 15 residues. The V end lost 4 bases, the J end lost 3 bases, and 15 bases lay between the germline ends. Germline CDR1 and CDR2: MNHEY and SVGAGI. CDR3 bases: TGTGCCAGCAGTTCCGGGCCCCCCCGCGACTATGGCTACACCTTC. Translated, it gives CASSSGPPRDYGYTF.